This TCR beta chain was sequenced during a study of cytomegalovirus exposure and HLA in healthy donors. Amplification used 60 Vbeta primers and 13 Jbeta primers. Sequenced by immunoSEQ multiplex PCR; TCRdb stores in-frame clones only, minus some. Of about 110,000 clones listed, 79% are singletons. The V gene end was trimmed by 4 bases and the J gene end by 4 bases; junction bases not matched to a gene: 4. The CDR3 length is 15 residues. The germline V gene encodes CDR1 MNHEY and CDR2 SMNVEV (reference sequence). Study results and caveats: In vitro data verified three CMV-associated chains as specific for CMV antigens.

A remark on this clone: Its antigen is not known.

Sequenced input: PBMCs. The genes are TRBV27 and TRBJ2-7; TRBD2 matches at 13 bases. The origin of this receptor is a woman aged 40 to 50 in good health and CMV-seronegative. In DNA, the CDR3 is TGTGCCAGCAGTTCGACTAGCGGGGGGCCTTACGAGCAGTACTTC. Encoded protein: CASSSTSGGPYEQYF.